These 29 T cell receptor beta chains were all obtained from the same sample, sequenced in a study of shared T cell receptors in the human thymus (dated by TCRdb to 2020 to 2022). Library prep was done by the immunoSEQ multiplex PCR assay. As stored in TCRdb, this immuneACCESS dataset retains in-frame rearrangements with V and J assigned. A fraction of the clones does not appear; measured against another copy, unresolved V genes explain less than half of the discrepancy, and the remainder lacks a known reason. The sample table lists hundreds of thousands of clones, approximately 78% of them with a count of one. About 0.013% of the sample is in the top ten clones. The same sample was also studied in work on human thymus T cells.

Sequencing was carried out using thymocytes. The receptors were gathered from a boy under three years old with a congenital heart defect. Donor details come from another sample of the same person, matched by shared clones.

This chain links TRBV23-1 with TRBJ2-1; 9 bases fit TRBD2. TRBV23-1 is placed among ORFs of uncertain function. The CDR3 totals 17 residues. The J segment lost 9 bases and the V segment lost 0 bases, leaving 12 bases of the junction unmatched. The CDR3 DNA is TGCGCCAGCAGTCAATCGATGGGCGGGAGGGCCCCCGGTGAGCAGTTCTTC. It encodes CASSQSMGGRAPGEQFF.

This chain connects TRBV5-1 to TRBJ2-6; 10 bases map to TRBD1. The CDR3 runs to 19 residues. V trimming: 1 base; J trimming: 2 bases; junction bases outside the gene matches: 9. Germline values: CDR1 SGHRS, CDR2 YFSETQ. CDR3 in amino acids: CASSLHVTGGEAGANVLTF. The CDR3 bases are TGCGCCAGCAGCTTGCACGTGACAGGGGGCGAAGCTGGGGCCAACGTCCTGACTTTC.

This chain connects TRBV28 to TRBJ2-7; TRBD1 aligns across 8 bases. V was clipped by 4 bases and J by 1 base; unmatched bases: 6. The CDR3 spans 15 residues. CDR1 MDHEN and CDR2 SYDVKM come from the germline V gene. This CDR3 reads CASSSWTGSSYEQYF. For the CDR3, the DNA is TGTGCCAGCAGTTCCTGGACAGGGAGTTCCTACGAGCAGTACTTC.

A single count supports this clone. CDR3 nucleotides: TGTGCCAGCAGTTGTGGACTAGCGGCCCAAGAGACCCAGTACTTC. Its protein is CASSCGLAAQETQYF. The rearrangement uses TRBV28 and TRBJ2-5, with 10 positions matching TRBD2. V was clipped by 4 bases and J by 1 base; unmatched bases: 3. Germline CDR1 reads MDHEN; CDR2 reads SYDVKM. The CDR3 has 15 residues.

The chain has TRBV9 and TRBJ2-2, with D possibly being TRBD2 (5 bases). The CDR3 length is 16 residues. V was cut by 0 bases and J by 3 bases, with 12 bases left in between. Germline V gene data show CDR1 as SGDLS and CDR2 as YYNGEE. The CDR3 coding sequence is TGTGCCAGCAGCGTAGGCCCCCGAGCGGACACCGGGGAGCTGTTTTTT. Its translation: CASSVGPRADTGELFF.

The CDR3 DNA reads TGCGCCAGCAGCCTCTCCGGGACAGGGGACAGGTCGGAGCAGTTCTTC. As protein: CASSLSGTGDRSEQFF. The chain joins TRBV5-1 to TRBJ2-1; 10 bases map to TRBD1. This CDR3 contains 16 residues. From germline, CDR1 is SGHRS and CDR2 YFSETQ. V was clipped by 4 bases and J by 10 bases; unmatched bases: 14.

V and J are TRBV4-3 and TRBJ2-5; possibly TRBD2 for D (5 bases). Near its end, the DNA agrees better with TRBJ2-7, so the J call may be wrong. The CDR3 has 16 amino acids. From germline, CDR1 is LGHNA and CDR2 YSLEER. CDR3: CASSPTRAPSLREQYF. The CDR3 coding sequence is TGCGCCAGCAGCCCTACTAGGGCACCAAGCCTCCGCGAGCAGTACTTC.

The rearrangement links TRBV4-2 to TRBJ2-2; 9 nucleotides match TRBD2. This CDR3 region has 17 residues. Germline loops: CDR1 LGHNA, CDR2 YNFKEQ. Unmatched junction bases numbered 14, after V lost 3 bases and J lost 9 bases. This CDR3 is CASSHLQLAGWDRELFF. CDR3 nucleotide sequence: TGTGCCAGCAGCCATCTCCAACTAGCGGGTTGGGATCGGGAGCTGTTTTTT.

The chain has TRBV30 and TRBJ2-2, with a possible D match to TRBD2 (6 bases). The CDR3 extends over 17 amino acids. The germline gives CDR1 GTSNPN, CDR2 SVGIG (reference sequence). Trimming took off 1 base at V and 2 bases at J, with 17 bases between the two ends. This CDR3 reads CAWSATTGTPNTGELFF. For the CDR3, the DNA is TGTGCCTGGAGTGCCACAACCGGGACTCCAAACACCGGGGAGCTGTTTTTT.

This clone was found once. The J gene is TRBJ2-3, the V gene TRBV14; possible D gene TRBD2, 6 bases. Germline-derived CDR1 and CDR2 are SGHDN and FVKESK. V was trimmed by 0 bases and J by 2 bases, leaving 18 bases between them. This CDR3 has 18 residues. The CDR3 DNA reads TGTGCCAGCAGCCAAGAAGAGGTAGGCGGGGCCATCACAGATACGCAGTATTTT. It yields the protein CASSQEEVGGAITDTQYF.

CDR3 in amino acids: CASSPPSRNEQYF. CDR3 in DNA: TGTGCCAGCAGTCCCCCCTCTAGGAACGAGCAGTACTTC. The chain combines TRBV28 with TRBJ2-7; no clear D. The V gene's germline CDR1 is MDHEN and CDR2 SYDVKM. Trimming took off 5 bases at V and 5 bases at J, with 13 bases between the two ends. CDR3 length: 13 amino acids.

The V call is TRBV11-3, the J call TRBJ1-2; no definite D call. CDR3 length: 13 amino acids. The germline CDR1 and CDR2 sequences are SGHNT and YENEEA. Trimming took 5 bases from V and 1 from J, leaving 8 bases between them. The CDR3 reads CASSPYFNYGYTF. Written as DNA, the CDR3 is TGTGCCAGCAGCCCGTACTTTAACTATGGCTACACCTTC.

This sequence joins TRBV14 and TRBJ1-2; D may be TRBD1 (5 bases). The V gene's germline CDR1 is SGHDN and CDR2 FVKESK. CDR3 length: 12 amino acids. Trimming pared 0 bases from V and 7 bases from J, leaving 6 bases between. CDR3 amino acids: CASSQDRVGYTF. The DNA for the CDR3 is TGTGCCAGCAGCCAAGACAGGGTTGGCTACACCTTC.

V is TRBV5-4 and J is TRBJ2-7; 11 bases are a match to TRBD2. The germline gives CDR1 SGHNT, CDR2 YYREEE (reference sequence). The V and J ends lost 1 base and 0 bases, in that order; junction bases with no gene match: 6. This CDR3 has 17 residues. The CDR3: CASSLSLAGGPSYEQYF. CDR3 nucleotide sequence: TGTGCCAGCAGCTTGTCGCTAGCGGGAGGCCCCTCCTACGAGCAGTACTTC.

J is TRBJ2-2 and V is TRBV6-5, with 12 bases identical to TRBD1. This CDR3 has 15 amino acids. J lost 6 bases, V lost 4 bases, and 3 bases had no gene match. Germline CDR1 and CDR2: MNHEY and SVGAGI. CDR3: CASSSGTGGPGELFF. The DNA for the CDR3 is TGTGCCAGCAGTTCGGGGACAGGGGGCCCCGGGGAGCTGTTTTTT.

V gene TRBV27 combines with J gene TRBJ2-2, with TRBD1 matching 7 bases. Trimming removed 6 bases from V and 1 base from J; junction bases left unmatched: 5. This CDR3 is 15 amino acids long. The germline CDR1 and CDR2 sequences are MNHEY and SMNVEV (reference sequence). The CDR3 protein is CASSPGQMNTGELFF. DNA for the CDR3: TGTGCCAGCAGCCCGGGACAGATGAACACCGGGGAGCTGTTTTTT.

The chain recombines TRBV4-1 with TRBJ2-2; 7 bases map to TRBD1. Per germline, CDR1 MGHRA and CDR2 YSYEKL. The CDR3 covers 14 residues. V lost 3 bases to trimming and J lost 4 bases; unmatched junction nucleotides: 2. Written as DNA, the CDR3 is TGCGCCAGCAGCCAGGACAGGATCACCGGGGAGCTGTTTTTT. Translated: CASSQDRITGELFF.

There are a few counts of this clone. The chain employs TRBV5-1 and TRBJ2-1, with 14 bases identical to TRBD2. Per the germline V gene, CDR1 is SGHRS and CDR2 is YFSETQ. Trimming removed 0 bases from V and 0 bases from J; junction bases left unmatched: 8. The CDR3 length is 20 residues. CDR3: CASSLGWGLAGALSYNEQFF. The CDR3 DNA reads as TGCGCCAGCAGCTTGGGGTGGGGACTAGCGGGAGCCCTCTCCTACAATGAGCAGTTCTTC.

This clone has only one observation. The rearrangement uses TRBV6-4 and TRBJ2-7; the D gene is possibly TRBD1 (6 bases). The CDR3 consists of 14 residues. Trimming shortened V by 3 bases and J by 3 bases, and 12 bases separated the two germline ends. CDR1 is MRHNA and CDR2 is SNTAGT in the germline V gene. DNA of the CDR3: TGTGCCAGCAGTGAACAGGGTGACCTCTACGAGCAGTACTTC. Translating it yields CASSEQGDLYEQYF.

The rearrangement links TRBV6-4 to TRBJ2-1, with TRBD2 identical over 11 bases. CDR3 length: 15 amino acids. Germline CDR1 MRHNA, CDR2 SNTAGT. J was trimmed by 4 bases and V by 8 bases; bases with no gene match: 7. The CDR3 spells CASSELAGVYNEQFF. The CDR3 DNA reads TGTGCCAGCTCGGAACTAGCGGGGGTATACAATGAGCAGTTCTTC.

The V gene is TRBV19, the J gene TRBJ1-1, with D perhaps TRBD1 (5 bases). Germline V lookup: CDR1 LNHDA, CDR2 SQIVND (reference sequence). This CDR3 is 13 amino acids long. Trimming stripped 11 bases from V and 0 bases from J, with 13 bases between. Written as DNA, the CDR3 is TGTGCCTCGCGGGGGGAAATGAACACTGAAGCTTTCTTT. The encoded protein is CASRGEMNTEAFF.

The V and J genes are TRBV7-3 and TRBJ2-3, with D possibly being TRBD1 (5 bases). CDR1 and CDR2 from the germline V gene are SGHTA and FQGTGA. CDR3 size: 16 residues. The ends were cut back, 2 bases at V and 1 base at J, with 13 bases in the middle. The chain's CDR3 is CASSLQGERGTDTQYF. Written as DNA, the CDR3 is TGTGCCAGCAGCTTACAGGGCGAAAGGGGCACAGATACGCAGTATTTT.

The V and J genes are TRBV4-3 and TRBJ1-5, with unresolved D. The germline V gene encodes CDR1 LGHNA and CDR2 YSLEER. This CDR3 has 14 residues. The germline V and J ends were trimmed by 0 bases and 7 bases, with 10 bases remaining between them. The CDR3 bases are TGCGCCAGCAGCCAAGAGCTCAGCAGGCAGCCCCAGCATTTT. Translated, it gives CASSQELSRQPQHF.

V and J are TRBV7-9 and TRBJ2-7, with 13 nucleotides matching TRBD2. This CDR3 contains 15 residues. With V trimmed by 2 bases and J by 4 bases, 2 bases remained unmatched. Looked up from germline, CDR1 is SEHNR and CDR2 is FQNEAQ (reference sequence). In DNA, the CDR3 is TGTGCCAGCAGCTTAAGGACTAGCGGGAGTTACGAGCAGTACTTC. Protein product: CASSLRTSGSYEQYF.

The chain recombines TRBV7-3 with TRBJ2-2; 7 nucleotides align to TRBD2. The trim removed 5 bases at V and 1 base at J, leaving 10 bases unmatched. The CDR3 has 17 amino acids. The germline gives CDR1 SGHTA, CDR2 FQGTGA. Here the CDR3 DNA reads TGTGCCAGCAGCGCGAAACCTAGCGGAGAGAACACCGGGGAGCTGTTTTTT. This sequence encodes CASSAKPSGENTGELFF.

The V gene is TRBV5-1, the J gene TRBJ1-1; TRBD1 matches at 7 bases. Germline CDR1 is SGHRS and CDR2 is YFSETQ. The CDR3 length is 14 residues. Germline trimming cut 2 bases from V and 1 base from J; bases unmatched to any gene: 2. The CDR3, as DNA: TGCGCCAGCAGCTTCCCAGGGGGGAACACTGAAGCTTTCTTT. This codes for CASSFPGGNTEAFF.

The V gene is TRBV10-1, the J gene TRBJ2-7; 9 nucleotides match TRBD1. Unmatched junction bases numbered 14, after V lost 3 bases and J lost 2 bases. The CDR3 is made up of 18 amino acids. Germline CDR1 and CDR2: WNHNN and SYGVQD (reference sequence). Here the CDR3 DNA reads TGCGCCAGCAGTGATTACAGCTCCCGAACAGGGGGCCCCTACGAGCAGTACTTC. This sequence encodes CASSDYSSRTGGPYEQYF.

The genes are TRBV6-1 and TRBJ2-1; D gene ambiguous. Germline V gives CDR1 MNHNS, CDR2 SASEGT. The CDR3 runs 15 residues. Trimming pared 4 bases from V and 1 base from J, leaving 11 bases between. Written as DNA, the CDR3 is TGTGCCAGCAGTGTAACACAACCATCCTACAATGAGCAGTTCTTC. This sequence encodes CASSVTQPSYNEQFF.

This chain joins TRBV9 and TRBJ2-2, with 7 bases identical to TRBD2. Trimming took 0 bases from V and 6 from J; bases not matched to a gene: 14. The length of the CDR3 is 18 residues. CDR1 SGDLS and CDR2 YYNGEE come from the germline V gene. Written as DNA, the CDR3 is TGTGCCAGCAGCGTAGGTGAGCGGGACCTCCGAAGGGCCGGGGAGCTGTTTTTT. It yields the protein CASSVGERDLRRAGELFF.